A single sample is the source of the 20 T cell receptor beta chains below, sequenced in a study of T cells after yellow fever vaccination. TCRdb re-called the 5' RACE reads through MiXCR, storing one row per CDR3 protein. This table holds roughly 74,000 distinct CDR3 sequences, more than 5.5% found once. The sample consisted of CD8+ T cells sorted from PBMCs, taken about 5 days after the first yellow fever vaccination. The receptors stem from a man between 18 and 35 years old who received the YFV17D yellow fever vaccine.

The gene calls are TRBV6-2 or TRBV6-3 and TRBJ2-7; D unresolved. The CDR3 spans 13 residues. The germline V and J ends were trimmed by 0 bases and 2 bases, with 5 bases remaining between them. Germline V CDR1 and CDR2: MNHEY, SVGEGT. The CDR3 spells CASSYSGTYEQYF. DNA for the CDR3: TGTGCCAGCAGTTACTCTGGAACCTACGAGCAGTACTTC.

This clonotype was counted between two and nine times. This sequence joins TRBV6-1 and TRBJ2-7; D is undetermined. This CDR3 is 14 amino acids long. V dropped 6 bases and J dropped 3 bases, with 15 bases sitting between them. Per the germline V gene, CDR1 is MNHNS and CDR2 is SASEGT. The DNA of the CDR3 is TGTGCCAGCAGGAGGACCTCCTTGGGCTACGAGCAGTACGTC. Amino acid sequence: CASRRTSLGYEQYV.

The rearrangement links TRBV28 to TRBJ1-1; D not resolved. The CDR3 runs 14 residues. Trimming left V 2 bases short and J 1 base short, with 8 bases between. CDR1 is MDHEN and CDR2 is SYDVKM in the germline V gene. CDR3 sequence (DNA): TGTGCCAGCAGTTTAAGACGGAGGAACACTGAAGCTTTCTTT. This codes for CASSLRRRNTEAFF. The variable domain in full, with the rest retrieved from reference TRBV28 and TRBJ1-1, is DVKVTQSSRYLVKRTGEKVFLECVQDMDHENMFWYRQDPGLGLRLIYFSYDVKMKEKGDIPEGYSVSREKKERFSLILESASTNQTSMYLCASSLRRRNTEAFFGQGTRLTVV.

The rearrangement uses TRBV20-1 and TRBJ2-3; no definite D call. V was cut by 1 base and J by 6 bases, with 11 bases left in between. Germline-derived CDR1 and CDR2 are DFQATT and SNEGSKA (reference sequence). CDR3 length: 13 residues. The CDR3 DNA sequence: TGCAGTGCTAGAGCCTTGGTAGGGGATACGCAGTATTTT. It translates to CSARALVGDTQYF.

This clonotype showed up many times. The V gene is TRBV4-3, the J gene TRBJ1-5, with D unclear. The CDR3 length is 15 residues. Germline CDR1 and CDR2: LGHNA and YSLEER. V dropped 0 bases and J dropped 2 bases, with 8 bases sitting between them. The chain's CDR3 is CASSQDTGGNQPQHF. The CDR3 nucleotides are TGCGCCAGCAGCCAAGATACTGGGGGCAATCAGCCCCAGCATTTT.

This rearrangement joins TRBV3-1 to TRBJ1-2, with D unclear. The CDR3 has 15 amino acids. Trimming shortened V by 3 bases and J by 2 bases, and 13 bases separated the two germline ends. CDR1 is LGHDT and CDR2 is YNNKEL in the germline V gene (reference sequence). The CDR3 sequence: CASSHPGVTNYGYTF. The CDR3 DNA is TGTGCCAGCAGCCACCCAGGAGTAACCAACTATGGCTACACCTTC.

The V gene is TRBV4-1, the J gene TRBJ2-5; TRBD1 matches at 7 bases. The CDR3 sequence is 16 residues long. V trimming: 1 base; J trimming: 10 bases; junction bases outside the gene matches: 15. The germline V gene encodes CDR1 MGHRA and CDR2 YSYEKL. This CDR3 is CASSQGVRGLGEDQYF. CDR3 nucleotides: TGCGCCAGCAGCCAAGGAGTTAGGGGGCTCGGGGAAGACCAGTACTTC.

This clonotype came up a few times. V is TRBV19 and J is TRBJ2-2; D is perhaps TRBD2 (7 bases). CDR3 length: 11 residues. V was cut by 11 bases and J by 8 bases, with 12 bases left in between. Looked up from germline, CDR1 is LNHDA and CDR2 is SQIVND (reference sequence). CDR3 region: CAARGAGELFF. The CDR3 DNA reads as TGTGCCGCCCGGGGGGCGGGGGAGCTGTTTTTT.

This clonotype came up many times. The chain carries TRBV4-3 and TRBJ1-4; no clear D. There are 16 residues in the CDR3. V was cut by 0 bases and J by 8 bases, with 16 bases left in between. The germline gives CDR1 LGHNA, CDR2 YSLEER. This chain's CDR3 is CASSQDRQARNEKLFF. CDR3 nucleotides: TGCGCCAGCAGCCAAGATCGGCAGGCAAGGAACGAAAAACTGTTTTTT.

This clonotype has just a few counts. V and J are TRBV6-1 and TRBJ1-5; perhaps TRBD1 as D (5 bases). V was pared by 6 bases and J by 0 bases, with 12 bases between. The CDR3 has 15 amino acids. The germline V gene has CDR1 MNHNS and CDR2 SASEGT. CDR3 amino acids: CASRQRQFSNQPQHF. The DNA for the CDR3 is TGTGCCAGCAGACAAAGACAGTTTAGCAATCAGCCCCAGCATTTT.

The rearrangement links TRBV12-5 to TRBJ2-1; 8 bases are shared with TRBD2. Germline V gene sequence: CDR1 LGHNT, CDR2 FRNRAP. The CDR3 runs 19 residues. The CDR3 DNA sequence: TGTGCCTGCACCAAGCATGTCAGGGAGACTAGCGAGTTCTACAATGAGCAGTTCTTC. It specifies CACTKHVRETSEFYNEQFF.

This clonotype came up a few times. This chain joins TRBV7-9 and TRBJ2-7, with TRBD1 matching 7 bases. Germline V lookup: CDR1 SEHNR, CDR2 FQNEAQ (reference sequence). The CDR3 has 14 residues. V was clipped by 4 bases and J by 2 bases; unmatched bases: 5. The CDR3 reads CASSSRQGTYEQYF. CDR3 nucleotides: TGTGCCAGCAGCTCTCGACAGGGAACCTACGAGCAGTACTTC.

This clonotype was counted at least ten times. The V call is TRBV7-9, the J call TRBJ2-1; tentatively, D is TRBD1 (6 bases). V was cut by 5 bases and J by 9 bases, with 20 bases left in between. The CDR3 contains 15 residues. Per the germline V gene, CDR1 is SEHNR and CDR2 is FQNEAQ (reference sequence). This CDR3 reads CASSPWTRPGAEQFF. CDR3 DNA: TGTGCCAGCAGCCCCTGGACACGCCCAGGGGCTGAGCAGTTCTTC.

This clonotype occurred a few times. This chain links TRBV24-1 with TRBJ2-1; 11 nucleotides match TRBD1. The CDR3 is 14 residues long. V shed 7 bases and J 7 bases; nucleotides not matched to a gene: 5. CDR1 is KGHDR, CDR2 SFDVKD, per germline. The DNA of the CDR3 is TGTGCCACCAGCGGGACAGGGGGGGAAAATGAGCAGTTCTTC. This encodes CATSGTGGENEQFF.

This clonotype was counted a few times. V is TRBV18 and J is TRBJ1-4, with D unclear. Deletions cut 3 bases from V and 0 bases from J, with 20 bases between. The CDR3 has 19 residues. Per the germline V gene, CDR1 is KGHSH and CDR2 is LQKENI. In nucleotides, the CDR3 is TGTGCCAGCTCACCCAGTACCCACCCGGCGCAGGCAACTAATGAAAAACTGTTTTTT. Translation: CASSPSTHPAQATNEKLFF.

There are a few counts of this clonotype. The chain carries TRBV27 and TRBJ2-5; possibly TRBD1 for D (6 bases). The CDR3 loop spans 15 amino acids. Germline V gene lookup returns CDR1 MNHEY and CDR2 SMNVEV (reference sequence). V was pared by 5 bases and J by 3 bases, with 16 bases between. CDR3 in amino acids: CASSMTGPTEETQYF. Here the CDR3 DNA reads TGTGCCAGCAGTATGACAGGTCCGACCGAAGAGACCCAGTACTTC.

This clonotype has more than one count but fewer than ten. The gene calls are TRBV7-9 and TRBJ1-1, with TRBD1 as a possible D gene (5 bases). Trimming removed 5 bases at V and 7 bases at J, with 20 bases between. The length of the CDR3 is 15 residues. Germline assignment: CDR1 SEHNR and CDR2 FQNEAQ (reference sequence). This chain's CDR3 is CASSPTPGKVDEAFF. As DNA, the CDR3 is TGTGCCAGCAGCCCTACCCCAGGGAAGGTGGATGAAGCTTTCTTT.

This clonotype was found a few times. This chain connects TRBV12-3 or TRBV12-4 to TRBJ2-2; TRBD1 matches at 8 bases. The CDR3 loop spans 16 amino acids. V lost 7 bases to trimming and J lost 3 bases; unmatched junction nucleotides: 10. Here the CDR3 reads CASNLGQGADTGELFF. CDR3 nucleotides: TGTGCCAGCAACTTGGGGCAGGGGGCTGACACCGGGGAGCTGTTTTTT.

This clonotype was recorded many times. The CDR3 reads CASSQEIAGTEAFF. The CDR3 DNA reads as TGCGCCAGCAGCCAAGAAATAGCCGGGACTGAAGCTTTCTTT. The chain uses TRBV4-3 and TRBJ1-1; D is unresolved. CDR1 and CDR2 (germline): LGHNA, YSLEER. V was pared by 0 bases and J by 5 bases, with 10 bases between. This CDR3 has 14 residues.

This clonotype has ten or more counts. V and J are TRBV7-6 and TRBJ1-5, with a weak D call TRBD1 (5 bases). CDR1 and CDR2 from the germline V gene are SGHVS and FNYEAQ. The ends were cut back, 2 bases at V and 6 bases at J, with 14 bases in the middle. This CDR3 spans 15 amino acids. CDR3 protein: CASSLRQGRGQPQHF. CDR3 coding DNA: TGTGCCAGCAGCTTACGCCAGGGAAGGGGTCAGCCCCAGCATTTT.